These 12 T cell receptor beta chains originate from one sample sequenced in a study of OX40 agonist ivuxolimab in advanced cancers. Profiled with immunoSEQ multiplex PCR; TCRdb holds only in-frame clones, not every one. The data contain 81,000 or so clones, 70% to 90% of them singletons. The sample in question was CD4+ or CD8+ T cells sorted from blood, obtained in a trial of the OX40 agonist ivuxolimab. These TCRs come from an adult with an advanced solid tumor such as melanoma, head and neck, liver or kidney cancer.

This rearrangement joins TRBV19 to TRBJ2-5, with D perhaps matching TRBD2 (5 bases). V lost 4 bases and J 7 bases, leaving 13 bases between the germline ends. This CDR3 has 13 residues. CDR1 is LNHDA and CDR2 is SQIVND in the germline V gene (reference sequence). CDR3 in DNA: TGTGCCAGTAGTACCGAGCGCGGAGGGACCCAGTACTTC. Translating it yields CASSTERGGTQYF.

The genes are TRBV19 and TRBJ1-2; D is unresolved. The CDR3 extends over 15 amino acids. Trimming removed 1 base at V and 4 bases at J, with 13 bases between. Germline V gene sequence: CDR1 LNHDA, CDR2 SQIVND (reference sequence). The chain's CDR3 is CASSIGVMAFYGYTF. CDR3 DNA sequence: TGTGCCAGTAGTATAGGAGTGATGGCTTTCTATGGCTACACCTTC. Drawing the rest from reference TRBV19 and TRBJ1-2, the complete variable domain is DGGITQSPKYLFRKEGQNVTLSCEQNLNHDAMYWYRQDPGQGLRLIYYSQIVNDFQKGDIAEGYSVSREKKESFPLTVTSAQKNPTAFYLCASSIGVMAFYGYTFGSGTRLTVV.

The gene calls are TRBV6-1 and TRBJ1-5; D is unclear. This CDR3 has 13 residues. Germline V lookup: CDR1 MNHNS, CDR2 SASEGT. The V end was cut by 7 bases, the J end by 6 bases, with 13 bases between. This CDR3 reads CASTNEEGQPQHF. The DNA of the CDR3 is TGTGCCAGCACCAACGAGGAGGGTCAGCCCCAGCATTTT.

V gene TRBV2 combines with J gene TRBJ1-4, with D perhaps TRBD1 (6 bases). This CDR3 is 14 amino acids long. Per the germline V gene, CDR1 is SNHLY and CDR2 is FYNNEI. Trimming stripped 6 bases from V and 7 bases from J, with 15 bases between. The CDR3: CASRWGGLAEKLFF. CDR3 in DNA: TGTGCCAGCAGATGGGGGGGCCTGGCTGAAAAACTGTTTTTT.

The rearrangement links TRBV10-1 to TRBJ2-5; 7 bases align to TRBD1. V shed 0 bases and J 1 base; nucleotides not matched to a gene: 2. The CDR3 has 15 amino acids. Germline V gene data show CDR1 as WNHNN and CDR2 as SYGVQD (reference sequence). In nucleotides, the CDR3 is TGCGCCAGCAGTGAGTCAGGGACAGCCCAAGAGACCCAGTACTTC. It translates to CASSESGTAQETQYF.

The chain joins TRBV6-1 to TRBJ2-1; TRBD2 aligns across 8 bases. The CDR3 runs to 13 residues. Trimming cost V 0 bases and J 10 bases; bases outside gene matches: 2. Looked up from germline, CDR1 is MNHNS and CDR2 is SASEGT. The CDR3 reads CASSEARGGEQFF. In DNA, the CDR3 is TGTGCCAGCAGTGAAGCTCGCGGGGGGGAGCAGTTCTTC.

The rearrangement links TRBV2 to TRBJ2-3, with D possibly TRBD1 on 6 matching bases. V lost 7 bases to trimming and J lost 5 bases, with 13 bases between them. The CDR3 totals 13 residues. Germline V gene data show CDR1 as SNHLY and CDR2 as FYNNEI. The DNA of the CDR3 is TGTGCCAGCAACCAAGGCAGGGGAGATACGCAGTATTTT. Its translation: CASNQGRGDTQYF.

This chain joins TRBV6-6 and TRBJ1-2; 7 bases are a match to TRBD1. This CDR3 has 14 residues. Germline trimming cut 7 bases from V and 3 bases from J; bases unmatched to any gene: 8. The V gene's germline CDR1 is MNHNY and CDR2 SVGAGI (reference sequence). The CDR3 region is CASTGAGGDYGYTF. The CDR3 bases are TGTGCCAGCACGGGGGCAGGGGGGGACTATGGCTACACCTTC.

This chain links TRBV6-7 with TRBJ2-7; D remains ambiguous. TRBV6-7 counts as an open reading frame of uncertain function. V was clipped by 0 bases and J by 3 bases, with 12 bases between them. The length of the CDR3 is 15 residues. The CDR3 region is CASSYSRTVNYEQYF. CDR3 nucleotides: TGTGCCAGCAGTTACTCACGGACGGTAAACTACGAGCAGTACTTC.

The V gene is TRBV5-4, the J gene TRBJ2-2; 12 bases are shared with TRBD2. Losses at the gene ends were 7 bases for V and 0 bases for J; bases not matched to a gene: 10. The germline CDR1 and CDR2 sequences are SGHNT and YYREEE (reference sequence). The CDR3 runs 18 residues. The CDR3 reads CASRDPTSGGTNTGELFF. The CDR3 DNA reads as TGTGCCAGCCGAGACCCCACTAGCGGGGGGACGAACACCGGGGAGCTGTTTTTT. Filled out from reference TRBV5-4 and TRBJ2-2, the complete variable domain reads ETGVTQSPTHLIKTRGQQVTLRCSSQSGHNTVSWYQQALGQGPQFIFQYYREEENGRGNFPPRFSGLQFPNYSSELNVNALELDDSALYLCASRDPTSGGTNTGELFFGEGSRLTVL.

The chain has TRBV6-1 and TRBJ2-2, with D possibly TRBD2 on 6 matching bases. The CDR3 spans 15 residues. In germline, CDR1 is MNHNS, CDR2 SASEGT. V was pared by 6 bases and J by 0 bases, with 11 bases between. CDR3 region: CASRGGTANTGELFF. The DNA of the CDR3 is TGTGCCAGCAGAGGCGGGACCGCGAACACCGGGGAGCTGTTTTTT.

The chain joins TRBV9 to TRBJ2-7, with TRBD1 identical over 9 bases. V dropped 0 bases and J dropped 3; count of bases not matched to a gene: 4. The CDR3 totals 15 residues. Germline assignment: CDR1 SGDLS and CDR2 YYNGEE. CDR3 loop: CASSVGGTGIYEQYF. CDR3 nucleotide sequence: TGTGCCAGCAGCGTAGGGGGGACAGGGATCTACGAGCAGTACTTC.